This T cell receptor beta chain was identified in a study of T cells in Graves' hyperthyroidism and ophthalmopathy. Trimming took off 3 bases at V and 9 bases at J, with 9 bases between the two ends. The CDR3 covers 12 residues. Per the germline V gene, CDR1 is SGHVS and CDR2 is FQNEAQ. The investigators amplified TCR beta CDR3 regions from RNA transcripts. A set of HTBI primers served as the primers for a first-round RT-PCR of the TCR CDR3. Each CDR3 protein is one row after TCRdb ran MiXCR on the multiplex PCR reads. The data hold some 350,000 distinct CDR3 sequences, with around 15% observed a single time. This clonotype has ten or more counts.

This receptor was taken from a woman aged 35 to 49 with Graves' ophthalmopathy. The rearrangement links TRBV7-8 to TRBJ1-5, with unresolved D. Input material: blood. In DNA form, the CDR3 reads TGTGCCAGCAGCTTTTCGGTCGGGCCCCAGCATTTT. Amino acids: CASSFSVGPQHF.